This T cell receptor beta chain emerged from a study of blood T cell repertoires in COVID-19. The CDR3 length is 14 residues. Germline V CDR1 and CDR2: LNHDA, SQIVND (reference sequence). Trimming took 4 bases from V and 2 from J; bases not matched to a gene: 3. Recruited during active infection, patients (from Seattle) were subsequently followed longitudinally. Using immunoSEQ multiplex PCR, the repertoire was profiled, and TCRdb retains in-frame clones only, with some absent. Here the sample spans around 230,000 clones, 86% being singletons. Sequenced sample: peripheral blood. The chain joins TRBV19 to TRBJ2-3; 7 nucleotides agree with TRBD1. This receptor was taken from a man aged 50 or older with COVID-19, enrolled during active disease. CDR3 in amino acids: CASSKGQFTDTQYF. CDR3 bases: TGTGCCAGTAGTAAGGGACAGTTCACAGATACGCAGTATTTT.